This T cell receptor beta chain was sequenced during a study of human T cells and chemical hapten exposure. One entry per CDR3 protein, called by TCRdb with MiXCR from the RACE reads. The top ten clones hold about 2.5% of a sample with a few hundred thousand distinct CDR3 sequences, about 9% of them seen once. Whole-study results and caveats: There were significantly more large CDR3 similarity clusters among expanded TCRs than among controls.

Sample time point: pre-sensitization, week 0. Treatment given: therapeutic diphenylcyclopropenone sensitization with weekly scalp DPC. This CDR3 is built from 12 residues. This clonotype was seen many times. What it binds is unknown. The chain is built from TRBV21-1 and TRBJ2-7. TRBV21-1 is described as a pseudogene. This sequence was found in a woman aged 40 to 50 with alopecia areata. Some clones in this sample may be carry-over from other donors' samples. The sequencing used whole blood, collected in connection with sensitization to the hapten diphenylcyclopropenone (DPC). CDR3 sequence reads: CASSKVRPEQYF. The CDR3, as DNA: TGTGCCAGCAGCAAAGTGAGGCCCGAGCAGTACTTC.